What follows are 31 T cell receptor beta chains derived from one specimen sequenced in a study of T cells in Graves' hyperthyroidism and ophthalmopathy. Amplification of TCR beta CDR3 regions was performed using RNA transcripts as template. Carried out on the TCR CDR3, a first-round RT-PCR used the HTBI primer set. One entry per CDR3 protein results from TCRdb running MiXCR on the multiplex PCR reads. The sample yields approximately 590,000 distinct CDR3 sequences, about 43% seen once. The specimen was peripheral blood or thyroid tissue (not recorded which). These receptors originate from a woman younger than 30 with Graves' hyperthyroidism.

Remarks on this clonotype: Likely a read error: the CDR3 ends without its conserved phenylalanine or tryptophan. No DNA is shown, since the ends of the CDR3 on it are uncertain; the CDR3 is the one TCRdb lists. The chain couples TRBV7-9 to TRBJ1-3; the D call of TRBD1 is as the table states it, not checked on the DNA. Inclusive of both ends, the CDR3 amounts to 9 amino acids. The germline gives CDR1 SEHNR, CDR2 FQNEAQ (reference sequence). CDR3 in amino acids: CASSLGPWA.

This rearrangement joins TRBV16 to TRBJ1-2; D uncertain. The CDR3 extends over 13 amino acids. The germline gives CDR1 KGHSY, CDR2 FQNENV. V was pared by 2 bases and J by 4 bases, with 8 bases between. The CDR3 DNA sequence: TGTGCCAGCAGCCAAACAGCGTCCTATGGCTACACCTTC. Protein product: CASSQTASYGYTF. The variable domain in full, with the rest retrieved from reference TRBV16 and TRBJ1-2, is GEEVAQTPKHLVRGEGQKAKLYCAPIKGHSYVFWYQQVLKNEFKFLISFQNENVFDETGMPKERFSAKCLPNSPCSLEIQATKLEDSAVYFCASSQTASYGYTFGSGTRLTVV.

J is TRBJ1-1 and V is TRBV24-1, with TRBD1 matching 8 bases. J gave up 3 bases and V 1 base, and 6 bases lay outside the gene matches. Germline V gene data show CDR1 as KGHDR and CDR2 as SFDVKD. The CDR3 spans 16 residues. CDR3 nucleotides: TGTGCCACCAGTGATTTTTCGGGACAGGAGTACACTGAAGCTTTCTTT. Translation: CATSDFSGQEYTEAFF.

In the case of this clonotype: A single base separates this from a much larger clone, so it may be a read error. The rearrangement links TRBV7-2 to TRBJ1-4; 8 bases agree with TRBD1. Looked up from germline, CDR1 is SGHTA and CDR2 is FQGNSA. CDR3 size: 14 residues. As DNA, the CDR3 is TGTGCCAGCAGCTCGGACAGGGAATCATGGAGACTGTCTTTT. The encoded protein is CASSSDRESWRLSF. The whole variable domain, filled in from reference TRBV7-2 and TRBJ1-4, reads GAGVSQSPSNKVTEKGKDVELRCDPISGHTALYWYRQSLGQGLEFLIYFQGNSAPDKSGLPSDRFSAERTGGSVSTLTIQRTQQEDSAVYLCASSSDRESWRLSFGSGTQLSVL.

V and J are TRBV5-1 and TRBJ1-1, with no clear D. The CDR3 length is 13 residues. Germline CDR1 is SGHRS and CDR2 is YFSETQ. Trimming took off 0 bases at V and 7 bases at J, with 10 bases between the two ends. CDR3 DNA sequence: TGCGCCAGCAGCTTGGACGGGAGGCGTGAAGCTTTCTTT. Encoded protein: CASSLDGRREAFF.

This clonotype occurred a few times. The chain combines TRBV12-3 or TRBV12-4 with TRBJ1-1; D possibly corresponds to TRBD1 (5 bases). V lost 6 bases and J lost 7, with 12 bases in between. The CDR3 sequence is 12 residues long. Here the CDR3 DNA reads TGTGCCAGCAGGGGAGGACAAGGTGAAGCTTTCTTT. Amino acids: CASRGGQGEAFF.

This clonotype was observed once. The V call is TRBV10-3, the J call TRBJ2-7; D may correspond to TRBD1 or TRBD2 (6 bases each). Germline V gives CDR1 ENHRY, CDR2 SYGVKD. This CDR3 region has 15 residues. Trimming shortened V by 5 bases and J by 4 bases, and 18 bases separated the two germline ends. The CDR3 bases are TGTGCCATCAGTTCCGGGGGCACGGCGAGATACGAGCAGTACTTC. It translates to CAISSGGTARYEQYF.

The chain carries TRBV11-1 and TRBJ1-1, with TRBD1 identical over 8 bases. Germline CDR1 is SGHAT and CDR2 is FQDESV (reference sequence). The CDR3 spans 16 residues. Unmatched junction bases numbered 8, after V lost 4 bases and J lost 1 base. The CDR3 spells CASSSRRGRENTEAFF. The CDR3 DNA sequence: TGTGCCAGCAGCTCCCGCAGGGGGCGGGAGAACACTGAAGCTTTCTTT.

This clonotype was detected only a few times. The chain couples TRBV19 to TRBJ1-5; possible D gene TRBD1, 6 bases. Trimming cost V 1 base and J 3 bases, with 13 bases left between them. There are 16 residues in the CDR3. Germline loops: CDR1 LNHDA, CDR2 SQIVND (reference sequence). CDR3 DNA: TGTGCCAGTAGTATAGTAACAGGGAATGCCAATCAGCCCCAGCATTTT. Amino acid sequence: CASSIVTGNANQPQHF.

A note on this clonotype: Without the conserved terminal phenylalanine or tryptophan, this CDR3 likely stems from a read error. The DNA is left out, because the CDR3 cannot be placed on it with certainty; the CDR3 is given as TCRdb lists it. The chain employs TRBV19 and TRBJ1-3. Germline CDR1 is LNHDA and CDR2 is SQIVND (reference sequence). The CDR3 length equals 8 residues, ends included. CDR3: CASRYSAT.

This clonotype was picked up many times. This chain links TRBV20-1 with TRBJ2-7; D uncertain. The CDR3 spans 13 residues. Germline CDR1 is DFQATT and CDR2 is SNEGSKA (reference sequence). V was pared by 1 base and J by 6 bases, with 13 bases between. CDR3 loop: CSARVVDRAEQYF. CDR3 DNA sequence: TGCAGTGCTAGAGTGGTAGACCGAGCCGAGCAGTACTTC.

This clonotype has at least ten counts. Compared with germline, one end of the junction differs, possibly owing to a read error. Written as DNA, the CDR3 is TGTGCCAGCAGCTTAGCGGTTGGAAACACCATATATTTT. It encodes CASSLAVGNTIYF. V and J are TRBV12-3 or TRBV12-4 and TRBJ1-3; no reliable D call. The CDR3 contains 13 residues.

This clonotype was counted at least ten times. The chain uses TRBV2 and TRBJ1-4, with TRBD1 matching 9 bases. CDR3 length: 15 amino acids. Germline CDR1 reads SNHLY; CDR2 reads FYNNEI. J lost 6 bases, V lost 2 bases, and 4 bases had no gene match. The CDR3 sequence: CASSEQTGGDEKLFF. Here the CDR3 DNA reads TGTGCCAGCAGTGAACAGACAGGGGGTGATGAAAAACTGTTTTTT. The variable domain in full, with the rest retrieved from reference TRBV2 and TRBJ1-4, is EPEVTQTPSHQVTQMGQEVILRCVPISNHLYFYWYRQILGQKVEFLVSFYNNEISEKSEIFDDQFSVERPDGSNFTLKIRSTKLEDSAMYFCASSEQTGGDEKLFFGSGTQLSVL.

The V and J genes are TRBV24-1 and TRBJ2-2; D call uncertain. The germline CDR1 and CDR2 sequences are KGHDR and SFDVKD. This CDR3 comprises 13 residues. Between the trimmed V and J ends, which lost 9 bases and 4 bases, there was a span of 11 bases. CDR3 residues: CATGKSVTGELFF. As DNA, the CDR3 is TGTGCCACCGGGAAATCAGTCACCGGGGAGCTGTTTTTT.

The V call is TRBV29-1, the J call TRBJ2-7; TRBD2 is a possible D gene (6 bases). In germline, CDR1 is SQVTM, CDR2 ANQGSEA. The CDR3 runs 12 residues. V lost 4 bases and J lost 5, with 12 bases in between. The CDR3: CSVAREMNEQYF. For the CDR3, the DNA is TGCAGCGTTGCTCGGGAGATGAACGAGCAGTACTTC.

With respect to this clonotype: A much larger clone lies a single base off, so this may be a read error. The chain combines TRBV15 with TRBJ2-7; D is unresolved. Germline V gene data show CDR1 as LNHNV and CDR2 as YYDKDF (reference sequence). The V end was cut by 5 bases, the J end by 0 bases, with 11 bases between. This CDR3 has 14 residues. The CDR3, as DNA: TGTGCCACCAGCCCAGCCACCGACTCCTACGAGCAGTACTTC. Translated, it gives CATSPATDSYEQYF. The whole variable domain, remainder taken from reference TRBV15 and TRBJ2-7, is DAMVIQNPRYQVTQFGKPVTLSCSQTLNHNVMYWYQQKSSQAPKLLFHYYDKDFNNEADTPDNFQSRRPNTSFCFLDIRSPGLGDTAMYLCATSPATDSYEQYFGPGTRLTVT.

V and J are TRBV15 and TRBJ2-7, with TRBD2 identical over 9 bases. V was clipped by 6 bases and J by 7 bases; unmatched bases: 13. The CDR3 has 15 amino acids. The germline CDR1 and CDR2 sequences are LNHNV and YYDKDF (reference sequence). The CDR3 reads CATSKVAGARGEQYF. The CDR3 coding sequence is TGTGCCACCAGTAAGGTAGCGGGAGCCCGAGGGGAGCAGTACTTC.

The V gene is TRBV10-1, the J gene TRBJ2-5, with D unclear. The germline CDR1 and CDR2 sequences are WNHNN and SYGVQD (reference sequence). The CDR3 consists of 13 residues. V shed 0 bases and J shed 4 bases, with 6 bases lying between them. CDR3 nucleotide sequence: TGCGCCAGCAGTGAGTCGTTGGTAGAGACCCAGTACTTC. Amino acid sequence: CASSESLVETQYF.

V and J are TRBV19 and TRBJ1-1; D is unresolved. Germline values: CDR1 LNHDA, CDR2 SQIVND (reference sequence). V was cut by 3 bases and J by 7 bases, with 9 bases left in between. The CDR3 runs to 12 residues. CDR3 sequence: CASSIGRNEAFF. The DNA of the CDR3 is TGTGCCAGTAGTATCGGCAGAAATGAAGCTTTCTTT.

This chain links TRBV7-3 with TRBJ2-5; the match to TRBD2 covers 13 bases. Trimming removed 4 bases from V and 2 bases from J; junction bases left unmatched: 7. The CDR3 is 17 amino acids. Germline-derived CDR1 and CDR2 are SGHTA and FQGTGA. The CDR3 loop is CASSSGLAGVEQETQYF. Here the CDR3 DNA reads TGTGCCAGCAGCTCCGGACTAGCGGGAGTTGAGCAAGAGACCCAGTACTTC.

This clonotype was seen more than once but under ten times. The CDR3 region is CSGGQGYMNTEAFF. DNA for the CDR3: TGCAGCGGTGGACAGGGGTATATGAACACTGAAGCTTTCTTT. The genes are TRBV29-1 and TRBJ1-1; 9 nucleotides line up with TRBD1. Germline trimming cut 7 bases from V and 0 bases from J; bases unmatched to any gene: 6. The CDR3 extends over 14 amino acids. Looked up from germline, CDR1 is SQVTM and CDR2 is ANQGSEA.

This chain links TRBV7-2 with TRBJ2-7; D perhaps matches TRBD1 (5 bases). The germline gives CDR1 SGHTA, CDR2 FQGNSA. The CDR3 is 14 amino acids. The germline V and J ends were trimmed by 2 bases and 3 bases, with 11 bases remaining between them. The CDR3 sequence is CASSLSTAYYEQYF. The CDR3 DNA is TGTGCCAGCAGCTTATCGACAGCTTACTACGAGCAGTACTTC. The full variable domain, rest sourced from reference TRBV7-2 and TRBJ2-7, is GAGVSQSPSNKVTEKGKDVELRCDPISGHTALYWYRQSLGQGLEFLIYFQGNSAPDKSGLPSDRFSAERTGGSVSTLTIQRTQQEDSAVYLCASSLSTAYYEQYFGPGTRLTVT.

This clonotype was seen a single time. J is TRBJ2-5 and V is TRBV2; D remains unclear. The ends were cut back, 6 bases at V and 5 bases at J, with 7 bases in the middle. The CDR3 spans 11 residues. Germline CDR1 is SNHLY and CDR2 is FYNNEI. The CDR3 spells CASRSRETQYF. For the CDR3, the DNA is TGTGCCAGCAGGTCGCGGGAGACCCAGTACTTC.

The CDR3 DNA follows: TGCAGTGCCCGGCCGGGAGGGGGGCAAGAGACCCAGTACTTC. The encoded protein is CSARPGGGQETQYF. V usage is TRBV20-1 and J usage is TRBJ2-5; 8 bases fit TRBD2. The germline V gene has CDR1 DFQATT and CDR2 SNEGSKA (reference sequence). The CDR3 totals 14 residues. Germline trimming cut 6 bases from V and 2 bases from J; bases unmatched to any gene: 8.

The chain employs TRBV2 and TRBJ2-3; no reliable D call. The CDR3 spans 14 residues. Germline lookup yields CDR1 SNHLY and CDR2 FYNNEI. Trimming stripped 4 bases from V and 4 bases from J, with 12 bases between. The CDR3 here is CASSGTVAPDTQYF. Written as DNA, the CDR3 is TGTGCCAGCAGTGGGACCGTAGCCCCAGATACGCAGTATTTT.

V is TRBV24-1 and J is TRBJ1-2; 10 nucleotides match TRBD1. V lost 11 bases and J lost 3; bases outside the gene matches: 8. Germline loops: CDR1 KGHDR, CDR2 SFDVKD. The CDR3 is made up of 14 amino acids. The DNA of the CDR3 is TGTGCCAGCAGGGGGACAGGGGCCCACTATGGCTACACCTTC. It specifies CASRGTGAHYGYTF.

The genes are TRBV7-8 and TRBJ1-2; no clear D gene. The CDR3 runs to 14 residues. V gave up 5 bases and J gave up 4 bases, with 14 bases separating them. Germline V gives CDR1 SGHVS, CDR2 FQNEAQ. The CDR3 spells CASSQVPGGYGYTF. In DNA form, the CDR3 reads TGTGCCAGCAGCCAAGTGCCGGGCGGCTATGGCTACACCTTC.

The chain combines TRBV24-1 with TRBJ1-1; D perhaps matches TRBD1 (5 bases). V was trimmed by 5 bases and J by 1 base, leaving 13 bases between them. The germline V gene has CDR1 KGHDR and CDR2 SFDVKD. There are 15 residues in the CDR3. The CDR3: CATSAVREKNTEAFF. In DNA form, the CDR3 reads TGTGCCACCAGTGCAGTCAGGGAGAAGAACACTGAAGCTTTCTTT.

The chain employs TRBV5-1 and TRBJ1-3, with 11 bases identical to TRBD1. The CDR3 spans 15 residues. Per germline, CDR1 SGHRS and CDR2 YFSETQ. Trimming at V came to 5 bases and at J to 4 bases, leaving 5 bases not matched to a gene. As DNA, the CDR3 is TGCGCCAGCAGACCGGGGACAGGGGGAGGAAACACCATATATTTT. It specifies CASRPGTGGGNTIYF.

This clonotype occurred many times. The V call is TRBV7-2, the J call TRBJ2-7; a possible D gene is TRBD1 (5 bases). Germline V gene data show CDR1 as SGHTA and CDR2 as FQGNSA. The CDR3 is 14 residues long. V was shortened by 3 bases and J by 0 bases, with 9 bases between the two germline ends. Here the CDR3 DNA reads TGTGCCAGCAGCTTGGGGCTGACCTCCTACGAGCAGTACTTC. It encodes CASSLGLTSYEQYF.

This chain connects TRBV4-1 to TRBJ1-3; no clear D. Trimming left V 0 bases short and J 0 bases short, with 12 bases between. In germline, CDR1 is MGHRA, CDR2 YSYEKL. CDR3 length equals 17 residues. The CDR3 sequence: CASSQEGVGFSGNTIYF. The DNA of the CDR3 is TGCGCCAGCAGCCAAGAGGGCGTGGGATTCTCTGGAAACACCATATATTTT.